This is a list of T cell receptor beta chains from one sample in a study of shared clonotypes between healthy human individuals. Clones were sequenced by immunoSEQ multiplex PCR, and TCRdb holds only the in-frame ones, with some missing. The top ten clones hold approximately 12% of a sample with around 440,000 clones, roughly four fifths of them seen once. Sequenced sample: PBMCs. The origin of the receptors is a woman aged 40-49 years in good health. Some clones in this sample may be carry-over from other donors' samples. Both conserved end residues are part of each CDR3. The D gene is left open where the match is weak. Size values are once, few and many counts, or a class for expanded clones, and some rows have none.

TRBJ1-4,NA,NA,TRBV5-3,TGTGCCAGAAGCTCGACTTGGGAGGGTGAAAAACTGTTTTTT,CARSSTWEGEKLFF
TRBJ2-7,NA,NA,TRBV4-3,TGCGCCAGCAGCCAAGATCTCCATTACGAGCAGTACTTC,CASSQDLHYEQYF
TRBJ1-5,TRBD1,NA,TRBV11-2,TGTGCCAGCAGCCCGGACAGGGGTAGCAATCAGCCCCAGCATTTT,CASSPDRGSNQPQHF
TRBJ2-1,TRBD1,NA,TRBV27,TGTGCCAGCAGAAGGGACAGCCACTACAATGAGCAGTTCTTC,CASRRDSHYNEQFF
TRBJ2-3,TRBD2,NA,TRBV11-3,TGTGCCAGCAGCGACCGACTAGCTCCGAACGGAGATACGCAGTATTTT,CASSDRLAPNGDTQYF
TRBJ2-3,NA,NA,TRBV5-1,TGCGCCAGCAGCTTGGAGGGACGGCGCACAGATACGCAGTATTTT,CASSLEGRRTDTQYF
TRBJ2-7,TRBD2,NA,TRBV7-2,TGTGCCAGCAGCTTCGGACTAGCGGGCCGGTACGAGCAGTACTTC,CASSFGLAGRYEQYF
TRBJ2-3,TRBD2,NA,TRBV5-4,TGTGCCAGCAGCCCTGGACTAGCGGGAGGGGTAACTAGCACAGATACGCAGTATTTT,CASSPGLAGGVTSTDTQYF
TRBJ2-7,NA,NA,TRBV5-1,TGCGCCAGCAGCTTGGCACTCGGGGGACTTTCCTACGAGCAGTACTTC,CASSLALGGLSYEQYF
TRBJ2-3,NA,few,TRBV19,TGTGCCAGTAGTACCGGAGGGACGCAGTATTTT,CASSTGGTQYF
TRBJ2-1,NA,once,TRBV11-2,TGTGCCAGCAGCTCTCCCCGGGGGAGGGGGAATGAGCAGTTCTTC,CASSSPRGRGNEQFF
TRBJ2-7,NA,NA,TRBV28,TGTGCCAGCAGTGGACCGCTGAGCTCCTACGAGCAGTACTTC,CASSGPLSSYEQYF
TRBJ1-1,NA,NA,TRBV7-9,TGTGCCAGCAGCTCCCTCGGGGGCGGTGAAGCTTTCTTT,CASSSLGGGEAFF
TRBJ2-1,NA,NA,TRBV18,TGTGCCAGCTCACCAGGGCGGGATAGCTCCTACAATGAGCAGTTCTTC,CASSPGRDSSYNEQFF
TRBJ1-2,NA,NA,TRBV14,TGTGCCAGCAGCCAAGTCAGGGAGGCTGGCTACACCTTC,CASSQVREAGYTF
TRBJ2-6,NA,once,TRBV27,TGTGCCAACCTAAAAGGAGGGGGGTTCGGGGCCAACGTCCTGACTTTC,CANLKGGGFGANVLTF
TRBJ2-5,NA,once,TRBV7-2,TGTGCCAGCAGCCCCGAACGCCAAGAGACCCAGTACTTC,CASSPERQETQYF
TRBJ2-2,TRBD2,once,TRBV7-3,TGTGCCAGCAGCCCCCTCGCGGGAGGTCTTTCCGGGGAGCTGTTTTTT,CASSPLAGGLSGELFF
TRBJ1-3,NA,few,TRBV28,TGTGCCAGCAGTTTCTTTACAGGCTTGGGAAACACCATATATTTT,CASSFFTGLGNTIYF
TRBJ2-7,TRBD2,NA,TRBV7-3,TGTGCCAGCAGCCCGACTAGCGGGAACTACGAGCAGTACTTC,CASSPTSGNYEQYF
TRBJ1-5,NA,NA,TRBV4-1,TGCGCCAGCAGACTCACCCCGGGACAAGCGTATCAGCCCCAGCATTTT,CASRLTPGQAYQPQHF
TRBJ2-1,NA,NA,TRBV27,TGTGCCAGCAGTCCCCGTGCCGCACTGGGGAATGAGCAGTTCTTC,CASSPRAALGNEQFF
TRBJ2-1,TRBD2,NA,TRBV6-4,TGTGCCAGCAGTGATGGGACTAGCGGGGGCAATGAGCAGTTCTTC,CASSDGTSGGNEQFF
TRBJ1-1,TRBD1,NA,TRBV9,TGTGCCAGCAGCGGAGGGACAGGGAACACTGAAGCTTTCTTT,CASSGGTGNTEAFF
TRBJ2-1,TRBD2,NA,TRBV5-6,TGTGCCAGCAGCTTACTGCCGCTAGCGGGATATGGAAATGAGCAGTTCTTC,CASSLLPLAGYGNEQFF
TRBJ2-3,TRBD1,once,TRBV27,TGTGCCAGCAGTTTACGATGGCAGGGGGAAACAGATACGCAGTATTTT,CASSLRWQGETDTQYF